The 18 T cell receptor beta chains below all came from one sample that was sequenced in a study of cytomegalovirus exposure and HLA in healthy donors. PCR employed 60 Vbeta and 13 Jbeta primers. The method was immunoSEQ multiplex PCR; TCRdb's version includes in-frame clones alone and lacks a portion of them. This sample has more than 120,000 clones, with approximately 80% found just once. The sample taken for sequencing was PBMCs. These receptor sequences come from a woman in her thirties or forties in good health and CMV-seropositive.

The chain couples TRBV2 to TRBJ1-1, with 8 nucleotides matching TRBD1. CDR3 length: 14 amino acids. Per the germline V gene, CDR1 is SNHLY and CDR2 is FYNNEI. V was pared by 1 base and J by 4 bases, with 2 bases of the junction left unmatched. The CDR3 nucleotides are TGTGCCAGCAGTGAAGGGACAGGGAGCACTGAAGCTTTCTTT. This translates into CASSEGTGSTEAFF.

J is TRBJ2-1 and V is TRBV11-2; maybe TRBD2 (6 bases). Trimming pared 4 bases from V and 0 bases from J, leaving 10 bases between. This CDR3 contains 15 residues. Germline CDR1 SGHAT, CDR2 FQNNGV. For the CDR3, the DNA is TGTGCCAGCAGCTCTGGGGGAGGCTCCTACAATGAGCAGTTCTTC. The encoded protein is CASSSGGGSYNEQFF.

The chain carries TRBV5-5 and TRBJ2-7; D unresolved. The CDR3 sequence is 11 residues long. Deletions cut 3 bases from V and 2 bases from J, with 3 bases between. CDR1 and CDR2 (germline): SGHKS, YYEKEE (reference sequence). The CDR3 bases are TGTGCCAGCAGCTCTACCTACGAGCAGTACTTC. It is translated as CASSSTYEQYF.

This chain uses TRBV5-1 with TRBJ2-3, with TRBD2 matching over 11 bases. From germline, CDR1 is SGHRS and CDR2 YFSETQ. The CDR3 consists of 17 residues. The V and J ends lost 0 bases and 2 bases, in that order; junction bases with no gene match: 5. CDR3: CASSLALAGGPTDTQYF. In DNA form, the CDR3 reads TGCGCCAGCAGCTTGGCGCTAGCGGGAGGTCCCACAGATACGCAGTATTTT.

The V and J genes are TRBV13 and TRBJ1-4; D is unresolved. Germline assignment: CDR1 PRHDT and CDR2 FYEKMQ (reference sequence). Trimming stripped 6 bases from V and 2 bases from J, with 13 bases between. The CDR3 runs 15 residues. The CDR3 DNA sequence: TGTGCCAGCAGACCGACCTCGGGGACTAATGAAAAACTGTTTTTT. It encodes CASRPTSGTNEKLFF.

The genes are TRBV5-1 and TRBJ1-2; D is perhaps TRBD1 (6 bases). The CDR3 is 13 residues long. Germline loops: CDR1 SGHRS, CDR2 YFSETQ. V was clipped by 4 bases and J by 14 bases, with 21 bases between them. CDR3 sequence: CASSAGTSPAQTF. In nucleotides, the CDR3 is TGCGCCAGCAGCGCCGGGACATCCCCCGCTCAAACCTTC.

V usage is TRBV11-3 and J usage is TRBJ2-1; 10 nucleotides line up with TRBD2. CDR3 size: 14 residues. Germline V CDR1 and CDR2: SGHNT, YENEEA. With 2 bases clipped from V and 9 bases from J, the junction kept 4 bases outside the gene matches. CDR3 bases: TGTGCCAGCAGCTTAATAGCGGGGGGAGGTGAGCAGTTCTTC. Amino acid sequence: CASSLIAGGGEQFF.

This clone was recorded once. Here the CDR3 DNA reads TGCGCCAGCACCCAGGGACTAGCGGGAGGATCCCACCTTCTATACGAGCAGTACTTC. It specifies CASTQGLAGGSHLLYEQYF. The J gene is TRBJ2-7, the V gene TRBV10-1; 15 nucleotides align to TRBD2. This CDR3 spans 19 amino acids. Germline loops: CDR1 WNHNN, CDR2 SYGVQD (reference sequence). Trimming cost V 7 bases and J 4 bases; bases outside gene matches: 17.

The chain links TRBV4-1 to TRBJ2-1; 11 positions agree with TRBD2. With 1 base clipped from V and 8 bases from J, the junction kept 10 bases outside the gene matches. Germline V gene sequence: CDR1 MGHRA, CDR2 YSYEKL. This CDR3 has 17 amino acids. CDR3 bases: TGCGCCAGCAGCCAAGGTTATGCGACTAGCGGGATAGATGAGCAGTTCTTC. It codes for CASSQGYATSGIDEQFF.

The V gene is TRBV2, the J gene TRBJ1-1; 8 bases match TRBD1. Germline V gene lookup returns CDR1 SNHLY and CDR2 FYNNEI. This CDR3 comprises 12 residues. The V segment lost 5 bases and the J segment 11 bases; nucleotides outside the gene matches: 7. The CDR3 loop is CASSSGQGWAFF. The CDR3, as DNA: TGTGCCAGCAGTTCTGGACAGGGCTGGGCTTTCTTT.

This clone was found a few times. The chain has TRBV15 and TRBJ2-7; the match to TRBD2 covers 11 bases. Trimming removed 0 bases from V and 4 bases from J; junction bases left unmatched: 5. The germline V gene has CDR1 LNHNV and CDR2 YYDKDF (reference sequence). This CDR3 has 16 amino acids. The CDR3 sequence: CATSREGGLADYEQYF. In DNA, the CDR3 is TGTGCCACCAGCAGAGAGGGGGGACTAGCGGATTACGAGCAGTACTTC.

This clone was seen a few times. This chain uses TRBV28 with TRBJ2-3; 9 bases map to TRBD2. V lost 6 bases and J lost 7; bases outside the gene matches: 11. In germline, CDR1 is MDHEN, CDR2 SYDVKM. The CDR3 is 15 residues long. The CDR3 sequence: CASSSPGTSINTQYF. The CDR3 nucleotides are TGTGCCAGCAGCTCTCCCGGGACTAGCATAAATACGCAGTATTTT.

This clone came up once. V gene TRBV7-8 combines with J gene TRBJ2-1; 8 nucleotides agree with TRBD1. The V and J ends lost 7 bases and 1 base, in that order; junction bases with no gene match: 6. From germline, CDR1 is SGHVS and CDR2 FQNEAQ. CDR3 length equals 15 residues. The CDR3 sequence: CASNLGQGSYNEQFF. The CDR3 nucleotides are TGTGCCAGCAACCTAGGACAGGGATCCTACAATGAGCAGTTCTTC.

This sequence joins TRBV6-6 and TRBJ1-1; D is undetermined. From germline, CDR1 is MNHNY and CDR2 SVGAGI (reference sequence). The CDR3 runs 15 residues. With 6 bases removed from V and 3 bases from J, the gap between germline ends came to 17 bases. The CDR3 region is CASSHRRPVDTEAFF. DNA of the CDR3: TGTGCCAGCAGCCACCGGAGGCCAGTGGACACTGAAGCTTTCTTT.

Concerning this clone itself: Distinct nucleotide sequences in the sample also encode this CDR3. The chain combines TRBV20-1 with TRBJ2-5; D uncertain. V gave up 0 bases and J gave up 5 bases, with 4 bases separating them. Germline V gene lookup returns CDR1 DFQATT and CDR2 SNEGSKA (reference sequence). The CDR3 consists of 11 residues. The CDR3 sequence is CSARDRETQYF. In nucleotides, the CDR3 is TGCAGTGCTAGAGATCGGGAGACCCAGTACTTC.

The chain recombines TRBV7-9 with TRBJ2-1; D possibly corresponds to TRBD1 (5 bases). This CDR3 is built from 15 residues. The germline V gene has CDR1 SEHNR and CDR2 FQNEAQ (reference sequence). V was pared by 3 bases and J by 6 bases, with 15 bases between. In DNA form, the CDR3 reads TGTGCCAGCAGCTTTGGGGAAATCGACAGCAATGAGCAGTTCTTC. Its protein product is CASSFGEIDSNEQFF.

The V call is TRBV20-1, the J call TRBJ1-2, with D perhaps TRBD1 (6 bases). Germline assignment: CDR1 DFQATT and CDR2 SNEGSKA (reference sequence). Trimming pared 5 bases from V and 8 bases from J, leaving 9 bases between. The CDR3 runs 10 residues. The CDR3 nucleotides are TGCAGTGCTTACAGGGAAGGCTACACCTTC. Amino acids: CSAYREGYTF.

This chain connects TRBV28 to TRBJ2-3; 7 nucleotides align to TRBD1. CDR3 length: 15 amino acids. The V gene end was trimmed by 7 bases and the J gene end by 1 base; junction bases not matched to a gene: 8. Germline CDR1 is MDHEN and CDR2 is SYDVKM. The DNA of the CDR3 is TGTGCCAGCACCCGAGGTGGACAGGGCACAGATACGCAGTATTTT. This sequence encodes CASTRGGQGTDTQYF.